This T cell receptor (beta chain) came from a study of Ad26.COV2.S vaccination and SARS-CoV-2 variants. In the study overall: Ad26.COV2.S given intramuscularly, once or twice 56 days apart.

This CDR3 region has 16 residues. Looked up from germline, CDR1 is KGHSH and CDR2 is LQKENI. V lost 2 bases to trimming and J lost 2 bases; unmatched junction nucleotides: 3. Treatment reported: 15 to 20 received Ad26.COV2.S at low or high dose, single or two shots; 5 received placebo; per-sample allocation not given. After the first vaccine or placebo injection, samples were drawn on day 63. Sequencing used immunoSEQ multiplex PCR; TCRdb keeps in-frame clones, though not all of them. The table lists about half a million clones, 80% to 90% of them singletons. The genes are TRBV18 and TRBJ2-6, with TRBD1 identical over 7 bases. The TCR sequence derives from a person aged 18-60 years who received the Ad26.COV2.S COVID-19 vaccine or a placebo. Sequences were derived from peripheral blood, sampled in a trial of Ad26.COV2.S vaccine versus placebo. The CDR3 coding sequence is TGTGCCAGCTCACCAGAGGGGGCGGCTGGGGCCAACGTCCTGACTTTC. Translating gives CASSPEGAAGANVLTF.